The source of this T cell receptor (beta chain) is a study of monozygotic twins with cystic fibrosis. Study results and limitations: The repertoire was suggested to be naive-dominated, clonality median about 0.01.

Produced via immunoSEQ multiplex PCR; TCRdb's table is partial and in-frame only. The data hold about 36,000 clones, with 75% to 90% observed a single time. Points on this clone: Its specificity is unknown.

Germline values: CDR1 ENHRY, CDR2 SYGVKD. Trimming stripped 1 base from V and 3 bases from J, with 16 bases between. There are 16 residues in the CDR3. Sequenced sample: blood. The rearrangement links TRBV10-3 to TRBJ2-7; D may correspond to TRBD1 or TRBD2 (6 bases each). The receptor's source is a girl aged 2 to 9 with cystic fibrosis. The CDR3 spells CAISEWVEGGGYEQYF. As DNA, the CDR3 is TGTGCCATCAGTGAGTGGGTTGAGGGGGGAGGCTACGAGCAGTACTTC.